The clone carrying this TCR beta chain was seen only once. The same CDR3 also results from other DNA sequences found in this sample. This sample is part of a study of blood T cell repertoires in COVID-19. Study-wide background: From the United States, Italy and Spain came samples of acute and convalescent COVID-19. Sample material is recorded as cDNA or gDNA derived from T cells, B-cell-depleted T cells, or PBMCs.

Germline assignment: CDR1 KGHSH and CDR2 LQKENI. V shed 6 bases and J 4 bases; nucleotides not matched to a gene: 7. This CDR3 region has 15 residues. Under the authors' procedure: Amplification of reference gene primers was used by the study to estimate nucleated cell counts. Repertoires were generated with immunoSEQ multiplex PCR, while TCRdb's copy carries only in-frame clones and drops some. V and J calls and clone size are copied from that table; D and trimming were computed from the DNA. The sample lists around 100,000 clones; 70% to 90% were seen once. The receptor's source is a human donor with acute or convalescent COVID-19. The donor label of this sample is uncertain. Sequences were obtained from peripheral blood. The V and J genes are TRBV18 and TRBJ2-7; 12 bases map to TRBD2. CDR3 sequence reads: CASSQTGTSGYEQYF. The CDR3 coding sequence is TGTGCCAGCTCTCAGACCGGGACTAGCGGGTACGAGCAGTACTTC.